This T cell receptor beta chain appears in the sequencing data of a study of molecular identifiers for immune sequencing clone quantification. Study-level findings and limits: Over 99% of effector molecules, but under 1% in naive cells, were held by clones with more than 20 RNA copies. For highly expanded clones, sizes could be underestimated when identical TCR molecules share a barcode.

This clonotype has more than one count but fewer than ten. Antigen: not known. Germline V CDR1 and CDR2: SGHVS, FNYEAQ. The CDR3 length is 16 residues. The V and J ends lost 1 base and 5 bases respectively, with 15 bases between them. TCRdb re-called the PCR reads through MiXCR, storing one row per CDR3 protein. The repertoire has about 640,000 distinct CDR3 sequences, just under 20% of them found once; the top ten carry roughly 0.9%. Investigators produced naive CD8 libraries from around 20,000 to 1,000,000 sorted cells, drawing on 10%, 30% or 50% RNA. The authors gated naive CD8 T cells as CD8+CD4-CCR7+CD45RA+ for sorting.

The gene calls are TRBV7-6 and TRBJ2-1, with D perhaps TRBD1 (5 bases). Sequencing was carried out using naive CD8+ T cells from blood, with Jurkat cell RNA spiked in. Subset described: FACS-sorted CD8+CD4-CCR7+CD45RA+ naive T cells. The TCR originated in a human donor in good health. Some libraries in this study had Jurkat cell RNA spiked in. In DNA, the CDR3 is TGTGCCAGCAGCTTAGACAGGTCCTATAGGGACAATGAGCAGTTCTTC. It is translated as CASSLDRSYRDNEQFF.